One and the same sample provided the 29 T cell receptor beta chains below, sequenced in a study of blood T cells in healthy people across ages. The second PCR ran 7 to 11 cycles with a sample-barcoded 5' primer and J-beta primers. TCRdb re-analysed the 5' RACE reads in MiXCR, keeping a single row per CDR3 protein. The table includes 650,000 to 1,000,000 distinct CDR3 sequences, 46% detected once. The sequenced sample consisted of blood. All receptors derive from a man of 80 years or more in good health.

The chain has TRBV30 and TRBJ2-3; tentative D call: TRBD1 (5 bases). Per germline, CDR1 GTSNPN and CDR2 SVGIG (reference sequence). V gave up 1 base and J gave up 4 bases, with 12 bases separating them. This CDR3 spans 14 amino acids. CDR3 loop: CAWSAALGADTQYF. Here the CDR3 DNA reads TGTGCCTGGAGTGCAGCTCTAGGGGCAGATACGCAGTATTTT.

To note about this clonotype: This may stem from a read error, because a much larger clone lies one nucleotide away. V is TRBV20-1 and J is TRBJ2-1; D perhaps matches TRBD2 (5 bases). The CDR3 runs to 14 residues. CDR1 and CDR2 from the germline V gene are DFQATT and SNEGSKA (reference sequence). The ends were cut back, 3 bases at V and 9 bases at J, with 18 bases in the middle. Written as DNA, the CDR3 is TGCAGTGCTAGTAGAGAGGGCTCCATGAGTGAGCAGTTCTTC. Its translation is CSASREGSMSEQFF.

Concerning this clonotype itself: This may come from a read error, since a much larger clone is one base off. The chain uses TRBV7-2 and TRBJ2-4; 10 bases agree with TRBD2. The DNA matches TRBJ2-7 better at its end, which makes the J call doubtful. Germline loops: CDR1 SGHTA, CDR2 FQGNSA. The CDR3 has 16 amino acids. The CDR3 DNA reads TGTGCCAGCAGCCCCCAAGTACTAGCGGGATCCTGCGAGCAGTACTTC. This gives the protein CASSPQVLAGSCEQYF.

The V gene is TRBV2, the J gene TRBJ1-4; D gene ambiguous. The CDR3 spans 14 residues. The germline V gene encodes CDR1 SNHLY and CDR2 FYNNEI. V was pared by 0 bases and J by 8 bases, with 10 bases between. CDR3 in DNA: TGTGCCAGCAGTGAAGCGTACCTTGGGGAAAAACTGTTTTTT. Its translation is CASSEAYLGEKLFF.

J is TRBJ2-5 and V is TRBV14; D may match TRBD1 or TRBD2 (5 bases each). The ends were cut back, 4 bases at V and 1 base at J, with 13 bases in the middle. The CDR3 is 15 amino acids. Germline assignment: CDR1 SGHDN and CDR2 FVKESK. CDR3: CASSPVGASQETQYF. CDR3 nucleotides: TGTGCCAGCAGCCCGGTCGGGGCCTCCCAAGAGACCCAGTACTTC.

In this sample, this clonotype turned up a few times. The CDR3 is CASSTRGRRGQPITEAFF. CDR3 DNA sequence: TGTGCCAGCAGTACCCGGGGGAGAAGGGGCCAACCGATCACTGAAGCTTTCTTT. V usage is TRBV25-1 and J usage is TRBJ1-1; the D gene is possibly TRBD1 (5 bases). The CDR3 contains 18 residues. CDR1 is MGHDK, CDR2 SYGVNS, per germline. Between the trimmed V and J ends, which lost 5 bases and 4 bases, there was a span of 26 bases. Looking up the rest from reference TRBV25-1 and TRBJ1-1 gives the full variable domain: EADIYQTPRYLVIGTGKKITLECSQTMGHDKMYWYQQDPGMELHLIHYSYGVNSTEKGDLSSESTVSRIRTEHFPLTLESARPSHTSQYLCASSTRGRRGQPITEAFFGQGTRLTVV.

CDR3 amino acids: CASSPPLGSTDTQYF. The CDR3 DNA is TGCGCCAGCAGCCCCCCTCTAGGAAGCACAGATACGCAGTATTTT. This chain joins TRBV5-1 and TRBJ2-3, with unresolved D. In germline, CDR1 is SGHRS, CDR2 YFSETQ. The CDR3 has 15 amino acids. V gave up 4 bases and J gave up 0 bases, with 12 bases separating them.

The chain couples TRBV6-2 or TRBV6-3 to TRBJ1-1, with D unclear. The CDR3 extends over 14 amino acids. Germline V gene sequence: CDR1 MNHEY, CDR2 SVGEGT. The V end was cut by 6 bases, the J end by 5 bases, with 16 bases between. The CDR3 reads CASRNGPMRTEAFF. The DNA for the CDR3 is TGTGCCAGCAGAAACGGACCTATGAGAACTGAAGCTTTCTTT.

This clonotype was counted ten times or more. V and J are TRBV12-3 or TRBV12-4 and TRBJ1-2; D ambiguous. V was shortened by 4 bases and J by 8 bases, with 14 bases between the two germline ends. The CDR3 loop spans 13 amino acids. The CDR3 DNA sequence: TGTGCCAGCAGTTCAAGGGTTGCGGGCGGCTACACCTTC. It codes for CASSSRVAGGYTF.

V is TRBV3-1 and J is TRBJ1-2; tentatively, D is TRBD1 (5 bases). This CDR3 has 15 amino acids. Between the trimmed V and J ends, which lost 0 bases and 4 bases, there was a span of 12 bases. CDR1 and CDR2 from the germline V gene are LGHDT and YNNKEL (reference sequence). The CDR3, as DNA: TGTGCCAGCAGCCAAGATGGGGGTGTGGGCTATGGCTACACCTTC. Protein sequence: CASSQDGGVGYGYTF.

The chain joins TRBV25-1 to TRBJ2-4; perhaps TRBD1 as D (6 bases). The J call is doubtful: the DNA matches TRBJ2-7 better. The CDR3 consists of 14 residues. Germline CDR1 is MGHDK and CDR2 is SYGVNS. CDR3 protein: CASSGRQGHYEQYF. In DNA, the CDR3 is TGTGCCAGCAGTGGGCGGCAGGGACACTACGAGCAGTACTTC.

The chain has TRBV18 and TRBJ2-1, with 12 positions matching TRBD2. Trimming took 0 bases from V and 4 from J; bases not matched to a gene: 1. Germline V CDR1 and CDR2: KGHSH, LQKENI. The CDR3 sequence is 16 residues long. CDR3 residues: CASSPPGTSGYNEQFF. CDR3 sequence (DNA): TGTGCCAGCTCACCACCCGGGACTAGCGGGTACAATGAGCAGTTCTTC.

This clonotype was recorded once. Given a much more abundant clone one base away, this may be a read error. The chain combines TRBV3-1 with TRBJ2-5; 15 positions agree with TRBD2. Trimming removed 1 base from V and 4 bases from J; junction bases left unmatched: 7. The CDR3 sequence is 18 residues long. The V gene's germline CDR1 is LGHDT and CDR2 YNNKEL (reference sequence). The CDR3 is CASSQVRTSGRARETQYF. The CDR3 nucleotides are TGTGCCAGCAGCCAAGTGCGGACTAGCGGGAGGGCCCGAGAGACCCAGTACTTC.

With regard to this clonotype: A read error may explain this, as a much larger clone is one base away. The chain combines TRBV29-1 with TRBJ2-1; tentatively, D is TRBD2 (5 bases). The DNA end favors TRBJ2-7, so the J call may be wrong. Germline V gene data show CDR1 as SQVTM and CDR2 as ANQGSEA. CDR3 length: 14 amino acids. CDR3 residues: CSVASRAEYNEQYF. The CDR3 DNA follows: TGCAGCGTTGCCTCTCGAGCGGAATACAATGAGCAGTACTTC.

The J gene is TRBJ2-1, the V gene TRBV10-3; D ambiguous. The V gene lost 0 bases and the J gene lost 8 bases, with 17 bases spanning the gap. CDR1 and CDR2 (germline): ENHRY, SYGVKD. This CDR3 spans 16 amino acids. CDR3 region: CAISESVTPLVYEQFF. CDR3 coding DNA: TGTGCCATCAGTGAGTCGGTCACACCATTGGTTTATGAGCAGTTCTTC.

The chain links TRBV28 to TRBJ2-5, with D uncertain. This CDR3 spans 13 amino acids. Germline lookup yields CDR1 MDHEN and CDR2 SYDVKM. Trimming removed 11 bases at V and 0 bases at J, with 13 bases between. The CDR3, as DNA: TGTGCCTCCACTGCGGTGTACCAAGAGACCCAGTACTTC. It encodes CASTAVYQETQYF. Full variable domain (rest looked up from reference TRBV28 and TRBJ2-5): DVKVTQSSRYLVKRTGEKVFLECVQDMDHENMFWYRQDPGLGLRLIYFSYDVKMKEKGDIPEGYSVSREKKERFSLILESASTNQTSMYLCASTAVYQETQYFGPGTRLLVL.

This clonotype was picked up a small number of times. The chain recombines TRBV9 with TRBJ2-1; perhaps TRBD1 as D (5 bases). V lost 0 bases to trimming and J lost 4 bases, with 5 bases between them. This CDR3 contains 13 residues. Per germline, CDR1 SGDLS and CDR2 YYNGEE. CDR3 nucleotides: TGTGCCAGCAGCGTAGAGGGGTACAATGAGCAGTTCTTC. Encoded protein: CASSVEGYNEQFF.

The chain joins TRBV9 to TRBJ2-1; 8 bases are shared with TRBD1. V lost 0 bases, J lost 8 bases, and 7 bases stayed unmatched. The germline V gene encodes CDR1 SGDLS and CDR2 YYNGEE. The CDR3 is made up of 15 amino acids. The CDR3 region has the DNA TGTGCCAGCAGCGTAGGGACAGGGAAGGGGTATGAGCAGTTCTTC. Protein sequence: CASSVGTGKGYEQFF.

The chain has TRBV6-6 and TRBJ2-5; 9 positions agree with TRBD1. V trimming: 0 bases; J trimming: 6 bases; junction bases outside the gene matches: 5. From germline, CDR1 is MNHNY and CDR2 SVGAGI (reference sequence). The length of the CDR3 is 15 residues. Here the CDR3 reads CASSYSGTGSKTQYF. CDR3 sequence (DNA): TGTGCCAGCAGTTACTCCGGGACAGGGTCGAAGACCCAGTACTTC.

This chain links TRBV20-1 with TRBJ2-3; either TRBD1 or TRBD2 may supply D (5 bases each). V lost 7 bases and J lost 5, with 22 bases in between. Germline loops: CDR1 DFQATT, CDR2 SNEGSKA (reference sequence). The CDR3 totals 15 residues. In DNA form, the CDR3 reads TGCAGTGTGTGGGGCCGGTTTAGCGAGCTAGATACGCAGTATTTT. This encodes CSVWGRFSELDTQYF.

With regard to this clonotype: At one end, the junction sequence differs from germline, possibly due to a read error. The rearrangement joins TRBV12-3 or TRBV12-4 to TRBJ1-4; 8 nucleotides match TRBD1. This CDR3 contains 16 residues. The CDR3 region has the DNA TGTGCCAGCAGTGCGAGACAGGGGTCAACTAATGAAAGACTGTTTTTT. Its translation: CASSARQGSTNERLFF.

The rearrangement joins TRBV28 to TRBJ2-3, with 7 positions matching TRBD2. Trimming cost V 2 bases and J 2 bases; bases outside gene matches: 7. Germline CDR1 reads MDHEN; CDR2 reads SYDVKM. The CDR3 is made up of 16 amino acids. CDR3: CASSLTLTSTTDTQYF. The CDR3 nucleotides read TGTGCCAGCAGTTTAACCCTGACTAGCACCACAGATACGCAGTATTTT.

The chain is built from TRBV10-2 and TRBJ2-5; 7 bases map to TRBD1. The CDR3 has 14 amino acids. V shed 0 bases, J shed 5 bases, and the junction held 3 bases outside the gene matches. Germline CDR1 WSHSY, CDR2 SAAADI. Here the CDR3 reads CASSESTRGETQYF. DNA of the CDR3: TGCGCCAGCAGTGAGTCGACCAGGGGGGAGACCCAGTACTTC.

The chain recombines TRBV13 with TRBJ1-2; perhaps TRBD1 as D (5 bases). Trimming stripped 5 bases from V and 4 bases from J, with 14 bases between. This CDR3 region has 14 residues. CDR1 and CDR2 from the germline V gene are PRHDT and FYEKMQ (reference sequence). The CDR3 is CASSLRQNPYGYTF. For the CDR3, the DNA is TGTGCCAGCAGCCTCCGACAGAATCCCTATGGCTACACCTTC. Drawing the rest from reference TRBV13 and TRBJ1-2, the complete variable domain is AAGVIQSPRHLIKEKRETATLKCYPIPRHDTVYWYQQGPGQDPQFLISFYEKMQSDKGSIPDRFSAQQFSDYHSELNMSSLELGDSALYFCASSLRQNPYGYTFGSGTRLTVV.

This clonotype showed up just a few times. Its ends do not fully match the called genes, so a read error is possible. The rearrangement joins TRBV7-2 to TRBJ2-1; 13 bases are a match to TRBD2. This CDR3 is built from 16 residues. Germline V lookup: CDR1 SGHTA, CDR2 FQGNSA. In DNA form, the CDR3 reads TGTGCCAGCAGCCTACTAGCGGGAGGGCCCTACGATGAGCAGTTCTTC. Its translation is CASSLLAGGPYDEQFF.

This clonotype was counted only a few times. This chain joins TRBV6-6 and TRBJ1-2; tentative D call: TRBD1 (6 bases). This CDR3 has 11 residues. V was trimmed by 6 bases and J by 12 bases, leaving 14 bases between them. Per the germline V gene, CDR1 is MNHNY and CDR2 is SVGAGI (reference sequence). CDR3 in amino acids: CASSLQGANTF. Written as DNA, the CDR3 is TGTGCCAGCAGCTTACAGGGCGCGAACACCTTC.

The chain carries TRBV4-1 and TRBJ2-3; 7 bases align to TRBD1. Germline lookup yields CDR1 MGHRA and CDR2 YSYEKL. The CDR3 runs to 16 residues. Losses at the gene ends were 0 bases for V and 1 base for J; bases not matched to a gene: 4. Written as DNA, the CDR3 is TGCGCCAGCAGCCAAGATAGTACAGGGGGCACAGATACGCAGTATTTT. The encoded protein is CASSQDSTGGTDTQYF.

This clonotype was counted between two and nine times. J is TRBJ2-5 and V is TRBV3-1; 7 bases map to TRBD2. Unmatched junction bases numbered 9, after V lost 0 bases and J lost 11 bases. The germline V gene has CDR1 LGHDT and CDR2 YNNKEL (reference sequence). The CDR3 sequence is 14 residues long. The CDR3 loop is CASSQDMRGGEQYF. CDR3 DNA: TGTGCCAGCAGCCAAGATATGCGGGGAGGGGAGCAGTACTTC.

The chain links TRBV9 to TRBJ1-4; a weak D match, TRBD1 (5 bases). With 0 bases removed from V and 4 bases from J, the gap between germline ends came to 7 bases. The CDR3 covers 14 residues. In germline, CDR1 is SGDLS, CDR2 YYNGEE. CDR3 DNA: TGTGCCAGCAGCGTAGGCAGGGTTAATGAAAAACTGTTTTTT. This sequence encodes CASSVGRVNEKLFF.